Reported below is one T cell receptor (beta chain). Constant-segment primers served in 5'RACE that generated TCR alpha and TCR beta cDNA libraries bearing sample barcodes and UMIs. MiXCR was run by TCRdb on the 5' RACE reads, yielding one entry per CDR3 protein. Of roughly 280,000 distinct CDR3 sequences in the sample, 7% to 10% were seen once. The record originates from a study of T-cell memory formation after mild COVID-19. The CDR3 has 15 amino acids. The germline gives CDR1 SGHDT, CDR2 YYEEEE. The ends lost 6 bases at V and 2 bases at J; junction bases unmatched: 11. The sequence came from a man aged 18 to 35 who had mild COVID-19 (a few samples of this study predate the infection). Cell type and time point are not known. The chain recombines TRBV5-6 with TRBJ2-7, with 7 positions matching TRBD1. The sample consisted of PBMCs or a T cell subset sorted from them (not recorded which). CDR3 protein: CASNPTGVSPYEQYF. CDR3 coding DNA: TGTGCCAGCAACCCTACAGGGGTTAGCCCCTACGAGCAGTACTTC.